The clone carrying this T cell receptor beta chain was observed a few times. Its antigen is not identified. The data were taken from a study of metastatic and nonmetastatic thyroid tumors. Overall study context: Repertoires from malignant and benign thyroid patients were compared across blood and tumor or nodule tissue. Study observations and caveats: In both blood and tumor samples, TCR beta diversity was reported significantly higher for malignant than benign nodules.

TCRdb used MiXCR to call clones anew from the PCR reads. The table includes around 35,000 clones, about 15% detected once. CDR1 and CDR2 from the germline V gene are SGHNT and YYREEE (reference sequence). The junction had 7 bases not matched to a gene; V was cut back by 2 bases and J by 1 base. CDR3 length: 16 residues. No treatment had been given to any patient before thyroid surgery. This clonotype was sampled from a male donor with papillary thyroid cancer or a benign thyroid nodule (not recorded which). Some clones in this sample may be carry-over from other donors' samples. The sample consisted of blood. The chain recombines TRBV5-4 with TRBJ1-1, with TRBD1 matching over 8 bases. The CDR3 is CASSFGAGTGNTEAFF. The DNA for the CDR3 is TGTGCCAGCAGCTTTGGGGCCGGGACAGGGAACACTGAAGCTTTCTTT. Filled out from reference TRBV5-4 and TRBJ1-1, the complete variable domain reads ETGVTQSPTHLIKTRGQQVTLRCSSQSGHNTVSWYQQALGQGPQFIFQYYREEENGRGNFPPRFSGLQFPNYSSELNVNALELDDSALYLCASSFGAGTGNTEAFFGQGTRLTVV.